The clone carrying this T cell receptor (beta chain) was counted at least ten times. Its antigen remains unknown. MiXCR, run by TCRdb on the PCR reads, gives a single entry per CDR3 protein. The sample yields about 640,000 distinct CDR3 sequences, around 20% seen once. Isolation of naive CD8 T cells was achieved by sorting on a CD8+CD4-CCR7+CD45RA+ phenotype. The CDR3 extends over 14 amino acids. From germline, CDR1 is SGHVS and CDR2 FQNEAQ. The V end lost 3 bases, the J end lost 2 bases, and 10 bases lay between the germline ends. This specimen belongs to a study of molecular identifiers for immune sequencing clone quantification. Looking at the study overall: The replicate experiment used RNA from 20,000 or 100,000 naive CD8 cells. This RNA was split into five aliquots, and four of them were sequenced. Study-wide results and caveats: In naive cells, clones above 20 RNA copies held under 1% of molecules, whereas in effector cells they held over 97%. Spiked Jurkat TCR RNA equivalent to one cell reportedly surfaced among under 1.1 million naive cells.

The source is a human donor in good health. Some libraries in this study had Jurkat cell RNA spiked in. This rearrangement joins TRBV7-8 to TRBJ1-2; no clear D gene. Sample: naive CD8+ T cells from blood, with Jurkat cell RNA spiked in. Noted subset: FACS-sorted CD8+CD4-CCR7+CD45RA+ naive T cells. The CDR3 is CASSLAGRNYGYTF. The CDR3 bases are TGTGCCAGCAGCTTGGCAGGAAGAAACTATGGCTACACCTTC. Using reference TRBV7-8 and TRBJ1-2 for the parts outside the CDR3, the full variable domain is GAGVSQSPRYKVAKRGQDVALRCDPISGHVSLFWYQQALGQGPEFLTYFQNEAQLDKSGLPSDRFFAERPEGSVSTLKIQRTQQEDSAVYLCASSLAGRNYGYTFGSGTRLTVV.